Shown below are 16 T cell receptor beta chains from a single sample sequenced in a study of early T cells in non-severe SARS-CoV-2 infection (dated by TCRdb to the early 2020s). The method behind the library was 5' RACE. Sequencing was carried out with a NextSeq 500. TCRdb took the public reads, trimmed them with fastp at Q25, ran MiXCR for clone calling and kept in-frame beta chains. Each entry merges the rows of one CDR3 protein and shows their most common DNA and genes. The sample table contains 35,000 to 50,000 distinct CDR3 sequences; only one count was recorded for less than 6% of them. Under 4.5% of the sample rests with the top ten. The specimen was whole blood, collected at baseline. All receptors come from an adult who was a healthcare worker with PCR-confirmed SARS-CoV-2 infection or an uninfected control (not recorded which).

This clonotype was recorded a few times. CDR3 amino acids: CASSPNPGYNEQFF. The CDR3 nucleotides are TGTGCCAGCTCACCCAATCCAGGGTACAATGAGCAGTTCTTC. J is TRBJ2-1 and V is TRBV18, with TRBD1 as a possible D gene (5 bases). The V and J ends lost 3 bases and 4 bases respectively, with 10 bases between them. The CDR3 loop spans 14 amino acids. Germline V lookup: CDR1 KGHSH, CDR2 LQKENI.

This clonotype was recorded many times. The chain links TRBV7-9 to TRBJ1-1, with D uncertain. V lost 7 bases and J lost 1, with 7 bases in between. The CDR3 sequence is 12 residues long. CDR1 is SEHNR and CDR2 is FQNEAQ in the germline V gene (reference sequence). CDR3 in DNA: TGTGCCAGCAACAGCCAGAACACTGAAGCTTTCTTT. Translated: CASNSQNTEAFF.

This clonotype was observed many times. This chain joins TRBV18 and TRBJ1-2; 7 bases align to TRBD1. Germline assignment: CDR1 KGHSH and CDR2 LQKENI. V dropped 3 bases and J dropped 4; count of bases not matched to a gene: 5. The CDR3 has 14 amino acids. The CDR3 reads CASSPGTDTYGYTF. CDR3 nucleotides: TGTGCCAGCTCACCCGGGACAGACACCTATGGCTACACCTTC.

This clonotype was detected many times. The J gene is TRBJ2-4, the V gene TRBV28; D not certain. The CDR3 runs 9 residues. In germline, CDR1 is MDHEN, CDR2 SYDVKM. CDR3: CAPPEIQYF. CDR3 bases: TGTGCGCCTCCGGAGATTCAGTACTTC. Full variable domain (outside the CDR3, taken from reference TRBV28 and TRBJ2-4): DVKVTQSSRYLVKRTGEKVFLECVQDMDHENMFWYRQDPGLGLRLIYFSYDVKMKEKGDIPEGYSVSREKKERFSLILESASTNQTSMYLCAPPEIQYFGAGTRLSVL.

This clonotype was seen ten or more times. The chain couples TRBV7-2 to TRBJ2-3; D is unresolved. V lost 1 base and J lost 2, with 16 bases in between. The V gene's germline CDR1 is SGHTA and CDR2 FQGNSA. This CDR3 spans 17 amino acids. In DNA, the CDR3 is TGTGCCAGCAGCTTAGGGCTGGGCCCCTCATTCACAGATACGCAGTATTTT. Its protein product is CASSLGLGPSFTDTQYF.

There are many counts of this clonotype. The chain is built from TRBV5-1 and TRBJ1-2; TRBD1 is a possible D gene (5 bases). V lost 0 bases and J 4 bases, leaving 13 bases between the germline ends. Germline V gene sequence: CDR1 SGHRS, CDR2 YFSETQ. The CDR3 has 15 amino acids. For the CDR3, the DNA is TGCGCCAGCAGCTTGGCGGGGCAGGGCGCCTATGGCTACACCTTC. Translated: CASSLAGQGAYGYTF.

This clonotype was detected ten times or more. The chain joins TRBV24-1 to TRBJ2-3; D not resolved. The CDR3 is made up of 15 amino acids. From germline, CDR1 is KGHDR and CDR2 SFDVKD. Deletions cut 3 bases from V and 0 bases from J, with 9 bases between. CDR3 DNA: TGTGCCACCAGTGATCCCACAAGAAGCACAGATACGCAGTATTTT. This codes for CATSDPTRSTDTQYF.

This clonotype turned up a few times. The chain has TRBV6-1 and TRBJ1-4; no clear D. V was cut by 5 bases and J by 8 bases, with 12 bases left in between. This CDR3 spans 13 amino acids. Germline assignment: CDR1 MNHNS and CDR2 SASEGT. The CDR3: CASSPGSVEKLFF. DNA for the CDR3: TGTGCCAGCAGTCCCGGGTCCGTGGAAAAACTGTTTTTT.

This clonotype was picked up many times. V and J are TRBV10-3 and TRBJ2-5, with TRBD2 as a possible D gene (6 bases). V was shortened by 7 bases and J by 3 bases, with 27 bases between the two germline ends. The CDR3 is 18 amino acids. In germline, CDR1 is ENHRY, CDR2 SYGVKD. The CDR3 sequence: CAITGLVRASEKEETQYF. CDR3 coding DNA: TGTGCCATCACCGGTTTAGTCCGGGCTAGCGAAAAGGAAGAGACCCAGTACTTC.

This clonotype was detected many times. The chain has TRBV7-2 and TRBJ1-2; unclear D gene. From germline, CDR1 is SGHTA and CDR2 FQGNSA. The V end was cut by 6 bases, the J end by 4 bases, with 18 bases between. This CDR3 spans 15 amino acids. CDR3 in amino acids: CASRVPDLAGYGYTF. DNA of the CDR3: TGTGCCAGCAGGGTCCCGGACTTGGCGGGCTATGGCTACACCTTC.

In this sample, this clonotype turned up a few times. This could be a read error, since a much larger clone is one nucleotide away. The chain employs TRBV7-2 and TRBJ1-5, with D tentatively TRBD1 (6 bases). V shed 3 bases and J shed 7 bases, with 13 bases lying between them. The CDR3 has 14 residues. Germline V CDR1 and CDR2: SGHTA, FQGNSA. CDR3 amino acids: CASSFSGARQPQHF. The CDR3 nucleotides read TGTGCCAGCAGCTTCTCGGGGGCCAGGCAGCCCCAGCATTTT.

This clonotype was seen ten or more times. J is TRBJ1-4 and V is TRBV7-6; tentatively, D is TRBD1 (6 bases). The CDR3 contains 13 residues. Germline V gene data show CDR1 as SGHVS and CDR2 as FNYEAQ. Trimming removed 4 bases from V and 11 bases from J, with 14 bases in between. Here the CDR3 reads CASSSRDTLKLFF. In DNA form, the CDR3 reads TGTGCCAGCAGCTCCCGGGACACTTTGAAACTGTTTTTT. Variable domain in full (rest from reference TRBV7-6 and TRBJ1-4): GAGVSQSPRYKVTKRGQDVALRCDPISGHVSLYWYRQALGQGPEFLTYFNYEAQQDKSGLPNDRFSAERPEGSISTLTIQRTEQRDSAMYRCASSSRDTLKLFFGSGTQLSVL.

This clonotype was observed a handful of times. The J gene is TRBJ2-1, the V gene TRBV7-6; D gene unclear. The CDR3 extends over 13 amino acids. Per the germline V gene, CDR1 is SGHVS and CDR2 is FNYEAQ. Trimming removed 4 bases from V and 13 bases from J, with 17 bases in between. This CDR3 reads CASSSPLESRQFF. In DNA form, the CDR3 reads TGTGCCAGCAGCTCCCCCCTAGAATCCCGTCAGTTCTTC.

This clonotype showed up many times. The V gene is TRBV2, the J gene TRBJ2-7; 8 bases align to TRBD1. The CDR3 has 14 amino acids. V lost 6 bases to trimming and J lost 2 bases; unmatched junction nucleotides: 6. Germline V gene lookup returns CDR1 SNHLY and CDR2 FYNNEI. CDR3 protein: CASSESGQAYEQYF. The CDR3 nucleotides read TGTGCCAGCAGCGAGTCGGGACAGGCCTACGAGCAGTACTTC.

The genes are TRBV7-8 and TRBJ1-1; TRBD1 matches 8 bases. This CDR3 contains 15 residues. With 5 bases clipped from V and 2 bases from J, the junction kept 7 bases outside the gene matches. Germline CDR1 is SGHVS and CDR2 is FQNEAQ. The CDR3 sequence: CASSPRGLRNTEAFF. The CDR3, as DNA: TGTGCCAGCAGCCCCAGGGGGCTCAGAAACACTGAAGCTTTCTTT.

This chain connects TRBV29-1 to TRBJ2-7, with D possibly called TRBD1 or TRBD2 (5 bases each). V was trimmed by 1 base and J by 1 base, leaving 8 bases between them. The CDR3 runs to 13 residues. Germline V gene data show CDR1 as SQVTM and CDR2 as ANQGSEA. The CDR3 region is CSVEGDGSYEQYF. The CDR3 DNA is TGCAGCGTTGAAGGGGACGGATCCTACGAGCAGTACTTC.